This TCR beta chain was captured by sequencing in a study of glioma-infiltrating T cells. The V gene's germline CDR1 is MNHEY and CDR2 SVGAGI. This CDR3 spans 16 amino acids. Losses at the gene ends were 0 bases for V and 0 bases for J; bases not matched to a gene: 4. The iRepertoire nested amplicon-rescue multiplex PCR amplified TCR alpha and beta CDR3s from RNA. TCRdb re-called the multiplex PCR reads with MiXCR, one entry per CDR3 protein. The sample records a few hundred thousand distinct CDR3 sequences, roughly two fifths being singletons. This clonotype occurred many times. Sequencing was done on a sample of glioma tissue, nonneoplastic brain tissue, or PBMCs (not recorded which). The chain carries TRBV6-5 and TRBJ2-7; 8 bases map to TRBD1. The sequence derives from a human donor with low-grade glioma or glioblastoma, undergoing nonglioma brain surgery, or in good health (not recorded which). The CDR3 coding sequence is TGTGCCAGCAGTTACTCGTGGGACAGGTACTCCTACGAGCAGTACTTC. Translation gives CASSYSWDRYSYEQYF.